The source of this TCR beta chain is a study of T-cell reconstitution after alpha-beta-depleted transplantation in children. The TCRbeta library was prepared with unique molecular identifiers. MiXCR was run by TCRdb on the PCR reads, yielding one entry per CDR3 protein. The sample has about 460,000 distinct CDR3 sequences; approximately 10% are singletons. In its sample, this clonotype was seen a few times. Its cognate antigen is unknown. Trimming took 10 bases from V and 7 from J, leaving 17 bases between them. The CDR3 consists of 13 residues. Germline lookup yields CDR1 SEHNR and CDR2 FQNEAQ (reference sequence). Study-wide points: Surviving recipient T cells and thymic progenitors produced the high day-60 TCRbeta diversity seen in some patients. Where alpha-beta T cells came from about two months after transplant was reportedly several hundred expanded graft clones.

This receptor was obtained from a female patient aged 2-9 years who had a stem cell transplant for aplastic anemia, so the T cells may come from the graft donor. This chain joins TRBV7-9 and TRBJ2-1; D remains unclear. Sample: PBMCs, mostly from graft donor cells, taken 180 days after TCRalphabeta/CD19-depleted stem cell transplant. In nucleotides, the CDR3 is TGTGCCAACCAGTTGGGGTCCATGAATGAGCAGTTCTTC. Residues: CANQLGSMNEQFF.